A single sample gave rise to the 25 T cell receptor beta chains below, sequenced in a study of CD8 T cells in ankylosing spondylitis. One entry per CDR3 protein, called by TCRdb with MiXCR from the 5' RACE reads. The sample shows roughly 280,000 distinct CDR3 sequences, roughly 20% of them seen only once. Material for sequencing was blood, either unsorted or a sorted T cell fraction (not recorded which). These receptors came from a male donor with ankylosing spondylitis or in good health (not recorded which).

This clonotype was found many times. The chain joins TRBV20-1 to TRBJ1-2; 7 nucleotides align to TRBD1. There are 12 residues in the CDR3. The germline V gene encodes CDR1 DFQATT and CDR2 SNEGSKA (reference sequence). The V gene end was trimmed by 3 bases and the J gene end by 5 bases; junction bases not matched to a gene: 3. The CDR3, as DNA: TGCAGTGCTAGCCGGGACAGATATGGCTACACCTTC. Translation: CSASRDRYGYTF.

The V and J genes are TRBV9 and TRBJ1-3; D is perhaps TRBD1 (6 bases). The CDR3 covers 14 residues. The V end was cut by 6 bases, the J end by 1 base, with 11 bases between. Germline CDR1 is SGDLS and CDR2 is YYNGEE. The CDR3 DNA is TGTGCCAGCACCGACCAGGGGTCTGGAAACACCATATATTTT. Translation: CASTDQGSGNTIYF.

Ten or more counts support this clonotype. The rearrangement joins TRBV20-1 to TRBJ2-7, with 8 bases that match TRBD1. Germline V lookup: CDR1 DFQATT, CDR2 SNEGSKA (reference sequence). The CDR3 is 12 residues long. CDR3 DNA: TGCACTGTGACAGGGGATTCCTACGAGCAGTACGTC. It encodes CTVTGDSYEQYV.

This clonotype was seen a few times. This chain links TRBV12-3 or TRBV12-4 with TRBJ2-1, with TRBD1 as a possible D gene (6 bases). This CDR3 region has 13 residues. V lost 6 bases and J 10 bases, leaving 16 bases between the germline ends. CDR3 sequence (DNA): TGTGCCAGCAGCCAGACACAGGGAAACGAGCAGTTCTTC. It yields the protein CASSQTQGNEQFF.

The chain uses TRBV28 and TRBJ1-2; possibly TRBD1 for D (5 bases). V shed 6 bases and J shed 8 bases, with 13 bases lying between them. Germline CDR1 reads MDHEN; CDR2 reads SYDVKM. The CDR3 is made up of 12 amino acids. The CDR3 sequence: CASRGRPEGYTF. In DNA form, the CDR3 reads TGTGCCAGCAGGGGACGCCCGGAGGGCTACACCTTC.

V is TRBV6-1 and J is TRBJ2-7; D call uncertain. CDR3 length: 14 amino acids. V lost 5 bases and J 3 bases, leaving 14 bases between the germline ends. The germline gives CDR1 MNHNS, CDR2 SASEGT. CDR3 loop: CASSPSGRNYEQYV. DNA for the CDR3: TGTGCCAGCAGTCCATCGGGCAGAAACTACGAGCAGTACGTC.

DNA for the CDR3: TGTGCCAGCAGTTACAGTGAAAAACTGTTTTTT. It codes for CASSYSEKLFF. The J gene is TRBJ1-4, the V gene TRBV5-5; D not resolved. This CDR3 spans 11 amino acids. Germline CDR1 SGHKS, CDR2 YYEKEE (reference sequence). With 5 bases removed from V and 7 bases from J, the gap between germline ends came to 6 bases.

This clonotype appeared a few times. The chain links TRBV5-1 to TRBJ2-2, with TRBD2 identical over 8 bases. The CDR3 totals 19 residues. V lost 5 bases and J lost 0; bases outside the gene matches: 15. Looked up from germline, CDR1 is SGHRS and CDR2 is YFSETQ. CDR3 sequence (DNA): TGCGCCAGCAGTCTATCTTTGTTAGCGGGAACCGCGAACACCGGGGAGCTGTTTTTT. The encoded protein is CASSLSLLAGTANTGELFF.

This clonotype was observed once. The V and J genes are TRBV7-9 and TRBJ2-6; 12 bases are shared with TRBD1. The CDR3 covers 17 residues. Germline CDR1 and CDR2: SEHNR and FQNEAQ (reference sequence). V trimming: 5 bases; J trimming: 5 bases; junction bases outside the gene matches: 7. The CDR3 is CASSPGTGGARANVLTF. The CDR3 nucleotides are TGTGCCAGCAGCCCAGGGACAGGGGGCGCTAGGGCCAACGTCCTGACTTTC.

The chain links TRBV7-3 to TRBJ1-1, with D uncertain. Trimming removed 4 bases from V and 3 bases from J, with 9 bases in between. This CDR3 region has 13 residues. Per germline, CDR1 SGHTA and CDR2 FQGTGA. CDR3 coding DNA: TGTGCCAGCAGCTCCCGGATGGACACTGAAGCTTTCTTT. Its translation is CASSSRMDTEAFF.

This sequence joins TRBV20-1 and TRBJ2-6; unclear D gene. Germline lookup yields CDR1 DFQATT and CDR2 SNEGSKA (reference sequence). There are 12 residues in the CDR3. The V and J ends lost 6 bases and 0 bases respectively, with 3 bases between them. CDR3 bases: TGCAGTGCCGACTCTGGGGCCAACGTCCTGACTTTC. Translated, it gives CSADSGANVLTF.

This clonotype was counted a few times. The rearrangement links TRBV12-3 or TRBV12-4 to TRBJ2-5, with D perhaps matching TRBD1 (6 bases). This CDR3 comprises 15 residues. V was cut by 6 bases and J by 4 bases, with 18 bases left in between. CDR3 sequence reads: CASSQATGRGETQYF. CDR3 coding DNA: TGTGCCAGCAGCCAAGCAACAGGGAGAGGAGAGACCCAGTACTTC.

The V and J genes are TRBV20-1 and TRBJ2-1; D is unresolved. Germline CDR1 and CDR2: DFQATT and SNEGSKA (reference sequence). CDR3 length equals 13 residues. V dropped 2 bases and J dropped 4 bases, with 9 bases sitting between them. In DNA form, the CDR3 reads TGCAGTGCTAGAAGGGCCACATACAATGAGCAGTTCTTC. It specifies CSARRATYNEQFF.

This clonotype was seen many times. In DNA form, the CDR3 reads TGCAGTGCTAGCCAGGGACTCCGCGGGAACATTCAGTACTTC. This gives the protein CSASQGLRGNIQYF. The J gene is TRBJ2-4, the V gene TRBV20-1; D may be TRBD2 (6 bases). V was trimmed by 3 bases and J by 7 bases, leaving 16 bases between them. The germline CDR1 and CDR2 sequences are DFQATT and SNEGSKA (reference sequence). This CDR3 region has 14 residues.

This clonotype was found a few times. The rearrangement links TRBV27 to TRBJ2-1, with TRBD2 identical over 15 bases. The germline V gene has CDR1 MNHEY and CDR2 SMNVEV (reference sequence). Losses at the gene ends were 4 bases for V and 4 bases for J; bases not matched to a gene: 8. This CDR3 contains 18 residues. The CDR3: CASSSGLAGGPGYNEQFF. The CDR3 DNA is TGTGCCAGCAGTTCCGGACTAGCGGGAGGGCCAGGGTACAATGAGCAGTTCTTC.

The chain couples TRBV11-2 to TRBJ2-7; TRBD1 or TRBD2 may be the D gene (5 bases each). Trimming removed 2 bases at V and 1 base at J, with 9 bases between. The V gene's germline CDR1 is SGHAT and CDR2 FQNNGV. This CDR3 contains 14 residues. CDR3 in DNA: TGTGCCAGCAGCTTAAGGGACGTATCCTACGAGCAGTACGTC. Translated: CASSLRDVSYEQYV.

The genes are TRBV9 and TRBJ1-2; D may be TRBD1 (6 bases). This CDR3 comprises 14 residues. Germline V gene data show CDR1 as SGDLS and CDR2 as YYNGEE. V was trimmed by 7 bases and J by 7 bases, leaving 20 bases between them. CDR3 sequence (DNA): TGTGCCAGCGCGGGGTTAGGGGGTTTGAGTGGCTACACCTTC. This sequence encodes CASAGLGGLSGYTF.

CDR3 coding DNA: TGTGCCAGCAGTCCGGACAGGGTAGTCTACGAGCAGTACGTC. Its protein product is CASSPDRVVYEQYV. The chain carries TRBV5-5 and TRBJ2-7; 8 bases map to TRBD1. The CDR3 runs to 14 residues. V lost 5 bases and J lost 3; bases outside the gene matches: 7. Germline V CDR1 and CDR2: SGHKS, YYEKEE (reference sequence).

This clonotype was counted many times. The rearrangement joins TRBV5-1 to TRBJ1-1; 9 bases line up with TRBD1. Trimming at V came to 2 bases and at J to 4 bases, leaving 6 bases not matched to a gene. The CDR3 contains 15 residues. Germline lookup yields CDR1 SGHRS and CDR2 YFSETQ. CDR3 DNA: TGCGCCAGCAGCTTACCGGGACAGGGAGGCACTGAAGCTTTCTTT. Encoded protein: CASSLPGQGGTEAFF.

The gene calls are TRBV6-5 and TRBJ1-4, with D possibly matching TRBD1 (5 bases). The CDR3 spans 16 residues. V lost 0 bases, J lost 3 bases, and 11 bases lay in between. Per germline, CDR1 MNHEY and CDR2 SVGAGI. The CDR3: CASSYSSGLSNEKLFF. DNA of the CDR3: TGTGCCAGCAGTTACTCGTCAGGGCTGTCTAATGAAAAACTGTTTTTT.

This clonotype was picked up many times. J is TRBJ2-1 and V is TRBV20-1, with 11 bases aligning to TRBD2. Germline CDR1 and CDR2: DFQATT and SNEGSKA (reference sequence). After removal of 5 bases from V and 2 bases from J, the junction contained 2 bases not matched to a gene. The CDR3 consists of 14 residues. CDR3 protein: CSAVTSGAYNEQFF. The CDR3 DNA follows: TGCAGTGCTGTGACTAGCGGGGCCTACAATGAGCAGTTCTTC.

The J gene is TRBJ2-3, the V gene TRBV7-3, with 11 positions matching TRBD2. V dropped 3 bases and J dropped 2; count of bases not matched to a gene: 13. The CDR3 runs to 19 residues. Germline V gives CDR1 SGHTA, CDR2 FQGTGA. The CDR3 is CASSFIAGGPVGSTDTQYF. In DNA, the CDR3 is TGTGCCAGCAGCTTTATAGCGGGAGGGCCTGTCGGGTCCACAGATACGCAGTATTTT. The whole variable domain, remainder taken from reference TRBV7-3 and TRBJ2-3, is GAGVSQTPSNKVTEKGKYVELRCDPISGHTALYWYRQSLGQGPEFLIYFQGTGAADDSGLPNDRFFAVRPEGSVSTLKIQRTERGDSAVYLCASSFIAGGPVGSTDTQYFGPGTRLTVL.

The chain carries TRBV4-2 and TRBJ2-2, with D hard to call. Germline CDR1 LGHNA, CDR2 YNFKEQ. Between the trimmed V and J ends, which lost 1 base and 0 bases, there was a span of 6 bases. This CDR3 has 15 residues. CDR3 DNA: TGTGCCAGCAGCCAAGTAGGAGCGAACACCGGGGAGCTGTTTTTT. It encodes CASSQVGANTGELFF.

This clonotype was seen more than once but under ten times. The chain has TRBV5-6 and TRBJ1-3, with D perhaps TRBD1 (6 bases). V lost 4 bases to trimming and J lost 2 bases, with 13 bases between them. This CDR3 is built from 15 residues. Germline loops: CDR1 SGHDT, CDR2 YYEEEE. CDR3 sequence (DNA): TGTGCCAGCAGCCTGGGACCAGGGGCTGGAAACACCATATATTTT. The encoded protein is CASSLGPGAGNTIYF.

This chain uses TRBV6-1 with TRBJ1-1; D possibly corresponds to TRBD1 (5 bases). Trimming cost V 6 bases and J 0 bases, with 17 bases left between them. CDR1 and CDR2 (germline): MNHNS, SASEGT. The CDR3 covers 16 residues. CDR3 DNA: TGTGCCAGCAGCAGGAATCCGGGGACGGTGAACACTGAAGCTTTCTTT. Residues: CASSRNPGTVNTEAFF.